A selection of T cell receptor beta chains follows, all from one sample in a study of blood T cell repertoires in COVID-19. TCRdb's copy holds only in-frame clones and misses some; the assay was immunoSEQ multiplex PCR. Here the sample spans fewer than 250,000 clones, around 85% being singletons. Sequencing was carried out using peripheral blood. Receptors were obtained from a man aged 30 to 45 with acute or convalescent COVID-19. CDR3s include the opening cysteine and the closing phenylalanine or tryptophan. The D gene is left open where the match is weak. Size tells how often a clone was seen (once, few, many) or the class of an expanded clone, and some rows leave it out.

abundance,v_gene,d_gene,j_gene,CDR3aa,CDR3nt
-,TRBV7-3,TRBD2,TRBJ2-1,CASSLQTSGEQFF,TGTGCCAGCAGCTTACAGACTAGCGGTGAGCAGTTCTTC
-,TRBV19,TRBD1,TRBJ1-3,CASWDRGAGNTIYF,TGTGCCAGTTGGGACAGGGGAGCCGGAAACACCATATATTTT
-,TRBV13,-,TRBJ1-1,CASSSGGNTEAFF,TGTGCCAGCAGCTCCGGGGGAAACACTGAAGCTTTCTTT
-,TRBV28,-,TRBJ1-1,CASSLNGQGTEAFF,TGTGCCAGCAGTCTCAACGGCCAGGGGACTGAAGCTTTCTTT
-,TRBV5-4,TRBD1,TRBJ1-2,CASTLTGVYGYTF,TGTGCCAGCACCTTAACAGGGGTCTATGGCTACACCTTC
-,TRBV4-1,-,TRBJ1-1,CASSQETGLEAFF,TGCGCCAGCAGCCAAGAAACAGGCCTAGAAGCTTTCTTT
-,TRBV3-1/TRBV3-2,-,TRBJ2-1,CASSQDGSGSPNEQFF,TGTGCCAGCAGCCAAGATGGGTCCGGGTCCCCCAATGAGCAGTTCTTC
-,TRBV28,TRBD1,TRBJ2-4,CASNRGTDLAKNIQYF,TGTGCCAGCAACCGAGGGACAGATCTAGCCAAAAACATTCAGTACTTC
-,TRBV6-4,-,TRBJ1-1,CASSKEENTEAFF,TGTGCCAGCAGTAAGGAGGAGAACACTGAAGCTTTCTTT
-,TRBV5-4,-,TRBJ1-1,CASSLGGEAFF,TGTGCCAGCAGTTTGGGCGGTGAAGCTTTCTTT
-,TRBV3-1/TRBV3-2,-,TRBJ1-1,CASSQHTGGDEAFF,TGTGCCAGCAGCCAACACACGGGGGGGGACGAAGCTTTCTTT
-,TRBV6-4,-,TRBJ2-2,CASSEGWQGRPGELFF,TGTGCCAGCAGTGAAGGCTGGCAGGGGCGACCCGGGGAGCTGTTTTTT
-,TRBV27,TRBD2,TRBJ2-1,CASRLAPQLYNEQFF,TGTGCCAGCAGACTAGCGCCTCAACTTTACAATGAGCAGTTCTTC
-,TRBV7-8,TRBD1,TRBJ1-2,CASSSVGQGVYGYTF,TGTGCCAGCAGCTCCGTGGGACAGGGGGTCTATGGCTACACCTTC
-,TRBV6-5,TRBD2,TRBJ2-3,CASSYGGDWTDTQYF,TGTGCCAGCAGTTACGGGGGGGATTGGACAGATACGCAGTATTTT
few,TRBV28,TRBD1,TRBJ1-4,CASSAPGQGNEKLFF,TGTGCCAGCAGTGCACCGGGACAGGGGAATGAAAAACTGTTTTTT
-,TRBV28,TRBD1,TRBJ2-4,CASRLGGTGRNIQYF,TGTGCCAGCAGATTGGGAGGGACAGGGAGAAACATTCAGTACTTC
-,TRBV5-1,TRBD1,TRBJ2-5,CASSLAWRQGSETQYF,TGCGCCAGCAGCTTGGCCTGGAGACAGGGGTCAGAGACCCAGTACTTC
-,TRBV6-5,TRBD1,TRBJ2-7,CASSPWTGRAHEQYF,TGTGCCAGCAGTCCCTGGACAGGACGGGCTCACGAGCAGTACTTC
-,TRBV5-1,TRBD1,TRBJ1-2,CASSPHDGTANYGYTF,TGCGCCAGCAGCCCGCATGATGGGACAGCAAACTATGGCTACACCTTC
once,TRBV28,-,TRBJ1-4,CASSSATNEKLFF,TGTGCCAGCAGCTCTGCAACTAATGAAAAACTGTTTTTT
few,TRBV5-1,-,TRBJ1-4,CASSSPVVEKLFF,TGCGCCAGCAGCTCTCCCGTTGTTGAAAAACTGTTTTTT
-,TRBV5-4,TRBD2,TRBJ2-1,CASSLGASGMGNEQFF,TGTGCCAGCAGCTTGGGGGCTAGCGGGATGGGTAATGAGCAGTTCTTC
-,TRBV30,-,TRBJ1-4,CAWRKDMSTNEKLFF,TGTGCCTGGAGAAAGGACATGTCAACTAATGAAAAACTGTTTTTT
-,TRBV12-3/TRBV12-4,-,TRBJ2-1,CASSQGYNEQFF,TGTGCCAGCAGTCAGGGGTACAATGAGCAGTTCTTC
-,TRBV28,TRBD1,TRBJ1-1,CASRAQGAEAFF,TGTGCCAGCAGGGCGCAGGGGGCTGAAGCTTTCTTT
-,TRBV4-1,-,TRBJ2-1,CASSQDRRRGNEQFF,TGCGCCAGCAGCCAGGATAGGAGGAGAGGGAATGAGCAGTTCTTC
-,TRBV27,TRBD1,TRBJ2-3,CASSSSRGRGDTQYF,TGTGCCAGCAGTTCTTCCAGGGGGCGGGGAGATACGCAGTATTTT
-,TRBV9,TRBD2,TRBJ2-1,CASSRTSGGVIEQFF,TGTGCCAGCAGCCGGACTAGCGGGGGGGTTATTGAGCAGTTCTTC
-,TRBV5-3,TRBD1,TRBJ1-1,CARSSQGAGAFF,TGTGCCAGAAGCTCGCAGGGGGCGGGAGCTTTCTTT
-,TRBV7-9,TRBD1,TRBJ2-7,CASSQRTGSYEQYF,TGTGCCAGCAGCCAAAGGACAGGGTCCTACGAGCAGTACTTC
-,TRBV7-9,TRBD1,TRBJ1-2,CASSSPGQGANYGYTF,TGTGCCAGCAGCTCACCGGGACAGGGGGCTAACTATGGCTACACCTTC
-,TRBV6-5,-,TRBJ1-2,CASSAGDYGYTF,TGTGCCAGCAGCGCAGGGGACTATGGCTACACCTTC
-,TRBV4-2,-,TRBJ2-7,CASSQDIRGTYEQYF,TGTGCCAGCAGCCAAGATATTCGGGGGACCTACGAGCAGTACTTC
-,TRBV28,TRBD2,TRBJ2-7,CASSLGGAGGPIEQYF,TGTGCCAGCAGTTTAGGGGGCGCGGGAGGGCCTATCGAGCAGTACTTC
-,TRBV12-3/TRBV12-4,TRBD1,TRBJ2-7,CASTVTGTEQYF,TGTGCCAGCACCGTGACAGGGACCGAGCAGTACTTC
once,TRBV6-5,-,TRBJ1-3,CASSTGQQKGNTIYF,TGTGCCAGCAGTACAGGACAGCAGAAAGGAAACACCATATATTTT
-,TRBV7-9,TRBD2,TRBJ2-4,CASREPGLAGNIQYF,TGTGCCAGCAGGGAACCGGGACTAGCGGGAAACATTCAGTACTTC
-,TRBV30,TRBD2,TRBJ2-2,CAWSNGLAGYTGELFF,TGTGCCTGGAGTAATGGTCTAGCGGGATACACCGGGGAGCTGTTTTTT
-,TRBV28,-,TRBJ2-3,CASSLLDTQYF,TGTGCCAGCAGTTTACTAGATACGCAGTATTTT
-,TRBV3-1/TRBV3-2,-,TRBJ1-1,CASSQQGKRRNTEAFF,TGTGCCAGCAGCCAACAGGGGAAGCGAAGGAACACTGAAGCTTTCTTT
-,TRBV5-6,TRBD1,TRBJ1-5,CASSFRGRGQPQHF,TGTGCCAGCAGCTTTAGGGGGCGAGGACAGCCCCAGCATTTT